This T cell receptor (beta chain) derives from a study of blood T cells in healthy people across ages. Germline values: CDR1 SQVTM, CDR2 ANQGSEA. Trimming stripped 3 bases from V and 3 bases from J, with 11 bases between. CDR3 length: 13 amino acids. Donation came from healthy Caucasian individuals in Russia who were aged 6 to 90. This clonotype has a count of ten or more. The authors ran a second PCR of about 6 to 11 cycles using a sample-barcoded 5' primer and a J-beta primer mix. TCRdb itself ran the 5' RACE reads through MiXCR, one entry per CDR3 protein. The sample lists 1 million or so distinct CDR3 sequences, 20% to 25% occurring once. The same sample was also studied in work on T cells of mothers and their children. That paper adds: Mothers gave over 8 million TCR beta CDR3 reads each, and children about 3 million each. In unrelated and related pairs, TCR recombination output is shaped in a similar way by thymic selection.

Sequenced sample: blood. The sequence was collected from a girl aged 2 to 9 in good health. V usage is TRBV29-1 and J usage is TRBJ1-1, with D perhaps TRBD1 (6 bases). The CDR3 spells CSVDLSGDTEAFF. The CDR3 DNA is TGCAGCGTTGACTTATCAGGGGACACTGAAGCTTTCTTT.